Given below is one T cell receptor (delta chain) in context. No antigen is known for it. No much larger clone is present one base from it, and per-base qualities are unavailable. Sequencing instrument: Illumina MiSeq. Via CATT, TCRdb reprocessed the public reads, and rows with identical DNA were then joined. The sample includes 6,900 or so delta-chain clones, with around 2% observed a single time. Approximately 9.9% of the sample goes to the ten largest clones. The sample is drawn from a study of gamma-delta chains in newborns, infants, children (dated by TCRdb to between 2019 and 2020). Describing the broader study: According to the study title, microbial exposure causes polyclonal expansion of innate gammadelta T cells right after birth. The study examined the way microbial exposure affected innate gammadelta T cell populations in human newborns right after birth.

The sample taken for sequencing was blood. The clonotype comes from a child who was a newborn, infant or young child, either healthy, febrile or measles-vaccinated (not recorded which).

The DNA sequence is as follows: TGTGCCTGTGACACTGGGGGATACTGGGACACCCGACAGATGTTTTTC. This is translated as CACDTGGYWDTRQMFF. The chain links TRDV2 with TRDJ3, with 9 bases matching TRDD3. Per the germline V gene, GEAIGNYY is the CDR1 and EKD is the CDR2. The CDR3 goes from the cysteine to the phenylalanine over 16 residues. Left in the record is the CDR3 DNA by itself, 48 bases read in frame from the first base. Here V drops 1 base and J drops 3 bases, and the junction holds 0 bases not matched to any gene.